This T cell receptor delta chain was profiled in a study of γδ T cells in repeated Plasmodium falciparum infection. Bulk repertoires came from Vgamma9/Vdelta2+ or Vdelta2-negative gammadelta T cells flow-sorted from PBMC. As for this clone: The protein given by TCRdb reflects a much larger clone and differs at residue 4 from this DNA's translation, likely from a read error; the protein shown is the DNA's translation.

Each sorted gammadelta sample had TRG and TRD chains sequenced. TCRdb fed the multiplex PCR reads into CATT to redo clone calling. The table lists 75,000 to 95,000 delta-chain clones, 0.8% to 1% of them singletons. The CDR3 extends over 22 amino acids. CDR1 and CDR2 (germline): GEAIGNYY, EKD. Trimming shortened V by 4 bases and J by 0 bases, and 35 bases separated the two germline ends. This receptor was taken from a pool of human donors (malaria-infected and uninfected, not separated). The gene calls are TRDV2 and TRDJ1, with a tentative D call TRDD3 (6 bases). No J segment appears in TCRdb, so it was assigned here by matching the sequence to germline. Specimen: gamma-delta T cells from blood. The CDR3 DNA is TGTGCCTGTGAAACTTTAAGGGATGGGGGGACCAATACAGGGGACTACACCGATAAACTCATCTTT. Residues: CACETLRDGGTNTGDYTDKLIF.